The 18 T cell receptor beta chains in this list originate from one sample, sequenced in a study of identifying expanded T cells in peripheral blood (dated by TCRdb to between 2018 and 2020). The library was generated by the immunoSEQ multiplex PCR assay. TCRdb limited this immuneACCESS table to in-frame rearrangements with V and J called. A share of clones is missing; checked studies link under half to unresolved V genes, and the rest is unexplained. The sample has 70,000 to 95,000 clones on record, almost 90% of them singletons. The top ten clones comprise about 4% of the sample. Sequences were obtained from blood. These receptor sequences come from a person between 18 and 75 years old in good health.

This chain's CDR3 is CASSLYSVYNQPQHF. The CDR3 DNA is TGTGCCAGCAGTTTATACAGCGTATACAATCAGCCCCAGCATTTT. The J gene is TRBJ1-5, the V gene TRBV28; D is ambiguous. Trimming removed 1 base at V and 3 bases at J, with 10 bases between. Germline V gene data show CDR1 as MDHEN and CDR2 as SYDVKM. This CDR3 contains 15 residues.

CDR3 in amino acids: CSVVLAGANVLTF. Here the CDR3 DNA reads TGCAGCGTCGTTCTAGCGGGGGCCAACGTCCTGACTTTC. The chain couples TRBV29-1 to TRBJ2-6, with D maybe TRBD2 (6 bases). Trimming cost V 6 bases and J 4 bases, with 10 bases left between them. CDR1 and CDR2 from the germline V gene are SQVTM and ANQGSEA. The CDR3 runs 13 residues.

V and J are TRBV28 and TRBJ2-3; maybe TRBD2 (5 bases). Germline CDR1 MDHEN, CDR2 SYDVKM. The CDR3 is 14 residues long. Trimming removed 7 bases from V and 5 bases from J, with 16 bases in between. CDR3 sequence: CASTGMWQGDTQYF. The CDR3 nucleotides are TGTGCCAGCACCGGGATGTGGCAAGGAGATACGCAGTATTTT. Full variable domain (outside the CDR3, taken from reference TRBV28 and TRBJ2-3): DVKVTQSSRYLVKRTGEKVFLECVQDMDHENMFWYRQDPGLGLRLIYFSYDVKMKEKGDIPEGYSVSREKKERFSLILESASTNQTSMYLCASTGMWQGDTQYFGPGTRLTVL.

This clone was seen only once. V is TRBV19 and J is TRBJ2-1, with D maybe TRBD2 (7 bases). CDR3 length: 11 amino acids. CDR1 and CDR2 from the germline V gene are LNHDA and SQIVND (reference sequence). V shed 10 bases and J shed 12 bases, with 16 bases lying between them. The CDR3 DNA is TGTGCCACACGGGGGGCGAAGGGGCAGTTCTTC. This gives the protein CATRGAKGQFF.

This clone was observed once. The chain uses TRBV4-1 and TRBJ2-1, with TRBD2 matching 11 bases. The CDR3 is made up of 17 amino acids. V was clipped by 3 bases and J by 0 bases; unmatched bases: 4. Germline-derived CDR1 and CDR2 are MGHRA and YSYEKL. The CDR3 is CASSQGLAESSYNEQFF. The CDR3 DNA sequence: TGCGCCAGCAGCCAGGGACTAGCGGAGAGCTCCTACAATGAGCAGTTCTTC.

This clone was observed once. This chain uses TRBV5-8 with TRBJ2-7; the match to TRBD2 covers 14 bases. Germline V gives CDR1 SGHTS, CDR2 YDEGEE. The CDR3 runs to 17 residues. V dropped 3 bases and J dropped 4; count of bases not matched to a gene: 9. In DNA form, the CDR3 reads TGTGCCAGCAGCTCCCCGGGACTAGCGGGAGTTTTTTACGAGCAGTACTTC. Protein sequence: CASSSPGLAGVFYEQYF.

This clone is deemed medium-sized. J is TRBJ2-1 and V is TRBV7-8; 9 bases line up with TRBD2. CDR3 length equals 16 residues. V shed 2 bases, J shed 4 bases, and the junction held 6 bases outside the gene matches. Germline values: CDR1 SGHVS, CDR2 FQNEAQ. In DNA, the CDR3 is TGTGCCAGCAGCTTACGTGATAGCGGGGGATACAATGAGCAGTTCTTC. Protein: CASSLRDSGGYNEQFF.

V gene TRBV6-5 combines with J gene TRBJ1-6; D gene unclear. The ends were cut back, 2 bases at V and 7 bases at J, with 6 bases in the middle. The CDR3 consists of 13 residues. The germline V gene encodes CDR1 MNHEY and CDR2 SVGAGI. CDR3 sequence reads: CASSYDINSPLHF. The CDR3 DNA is TGTGCCAGCAGTTACGATATAAATTCACCCCTCCACTTT.

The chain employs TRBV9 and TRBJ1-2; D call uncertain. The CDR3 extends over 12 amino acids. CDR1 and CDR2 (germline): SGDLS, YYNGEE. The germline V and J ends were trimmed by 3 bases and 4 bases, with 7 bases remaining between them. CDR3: CASSAWGYGYTF. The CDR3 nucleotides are TGTGCCAGCAGCGCCTGGGGCTATGGCTACACCTTC.

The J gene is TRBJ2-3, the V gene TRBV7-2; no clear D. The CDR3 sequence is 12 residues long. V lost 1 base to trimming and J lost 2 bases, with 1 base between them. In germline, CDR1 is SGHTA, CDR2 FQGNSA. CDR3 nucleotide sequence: TGTGCCAGCAGCTTAGACACAGATACGCAGTATTTT. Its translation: CASSLDTDTQYF.

In DNA form, the CDR3 reads TGTGCCATACAGGGAGGCAGGGGAGCCAACTATGGCTACACCTTC. Its translation: CAIQGGRGANYGYTF. The chain has TRBV7-9 and TRBJ1-2, with a weak D call TRBD1 (6 bases). Germline V gene sequence: CDR1 SEHNR, CDR2 FQNEAQ (reference sequence). The V gene lost 10 bases and the J gene lost 2 bases, with 20 bases spanning the gap. This CDR3 contains 15 residues. Filled out from reference TRBV7-9 and TRBJ1-2, the complete variable domain reads DTGVSQNPRHKITKRGQNVTFRCDPISEHNRLYWYRQTLGQGPEFLTYFQNEAQLEKSRLLSDRFSAERPKGSFSTLEIQRTEQGDSAMYLCAIQGGRGANYGYTFGSGTRLTVV.

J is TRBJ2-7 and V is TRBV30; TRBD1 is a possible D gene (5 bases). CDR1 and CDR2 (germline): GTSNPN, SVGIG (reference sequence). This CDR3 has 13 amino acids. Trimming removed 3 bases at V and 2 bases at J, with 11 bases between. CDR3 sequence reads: CAWRQVGTYEQYF. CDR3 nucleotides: TGTGCCTGGAGACAGGTCGGAACCTACGAGCAGTACTTC.

The CDR3 sequence: CASSSQQANSYEQYF. CDR3 DNA: TGTGCCAGCAGCTCCCAGCAGGCTAACTCCTACGAGCAGTACTTC. The rearrangement uses TRBV5-6 and TRBJ2-7, with no clear D. Germline V lookup: CDR1 SGHDT, CDR2 YYEEEE. V dropped 3 bases and J dropped 0 bases, with 13 bases sitting between them. This CDR3 region has 15 residues. Full variable domain (remainder filled in from reference TRBV5-6 and TRBJ2-7): DAGVTQSPTHLIKTRGQQVTLRCSPKSGHDTVSWYQQALGQGPQFIFQYYEEEERQRGNFPDRFSGHQFPNYSSELNVNALLLGDSALYLCASSSQQANSYEQYFGPGTRLTVT.

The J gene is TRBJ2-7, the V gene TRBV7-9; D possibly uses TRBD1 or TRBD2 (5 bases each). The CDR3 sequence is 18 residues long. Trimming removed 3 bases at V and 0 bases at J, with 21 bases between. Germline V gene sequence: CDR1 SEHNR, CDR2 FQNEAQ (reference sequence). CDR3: CASSFGTLIGRPSYEQYF. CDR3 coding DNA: TGTGCCAGCAGCTTTGGGACCCTTATCGGCCGTCCCTCCTACGAGCAGTACTTC.

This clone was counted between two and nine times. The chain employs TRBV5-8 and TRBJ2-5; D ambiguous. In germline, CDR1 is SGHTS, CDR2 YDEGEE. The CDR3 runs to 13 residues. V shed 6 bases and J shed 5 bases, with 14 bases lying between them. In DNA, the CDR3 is TGTGCCAGCACCCTGGCCGGGTCCGAGACCCAGTACTTC. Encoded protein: CASTLAGSETQYF.

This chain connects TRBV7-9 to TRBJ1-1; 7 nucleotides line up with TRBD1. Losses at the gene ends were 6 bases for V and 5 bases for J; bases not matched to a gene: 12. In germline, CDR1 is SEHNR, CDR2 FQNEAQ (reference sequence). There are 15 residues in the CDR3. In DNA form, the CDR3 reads TGTGCCAGCAGGATGAGTCAAGGGGGCAGGACTGAAGCTTTCTTT. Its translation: CASRMSQGGRTEAFF. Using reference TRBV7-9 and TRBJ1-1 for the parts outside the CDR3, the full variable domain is DTGVSQNPRHKITKRGQNVTFRCDPISEHNRLYWYRQTLGQGPEFLTYFQNEAQLEKSRLLSDRFSAERPKGSFSTLEIQRTEQGDSAMYLCASRMSQGGRTEAFFGQGTRLTVV.

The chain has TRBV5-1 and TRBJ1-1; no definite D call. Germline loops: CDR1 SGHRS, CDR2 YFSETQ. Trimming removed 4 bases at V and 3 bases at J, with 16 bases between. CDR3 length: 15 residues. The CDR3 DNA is TGCGCCAGCAGCGCGATGACGGGCGGCCACACTGAAGCTTTCTTT. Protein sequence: CASSAMTGGHTEAFF.

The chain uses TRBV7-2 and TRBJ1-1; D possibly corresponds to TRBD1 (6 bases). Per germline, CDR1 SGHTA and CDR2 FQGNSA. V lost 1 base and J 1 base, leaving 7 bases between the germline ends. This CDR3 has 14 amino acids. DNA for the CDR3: TGTGCCAGCAGCTTAGGACAGGCGAACACTGAAGCTTTCTTT. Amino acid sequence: CASSLGQANTEAFF.